This T cell receptor (beta chain) came from a study of T cell repertoires in cytomegalovirus infection. Study overall: CMV epitopes that were recently identified and HLA-C-restricted were used alongside well-studied HLA-B-restricted ones.

In the case of this clonotype: Its antigen is as yet unknown.

Trimming removed 6 bases at V and 6 bases at J, with 12 bases between. Per the germline V gene, CDR1 is MNHNS and CDR2 is SASEGT. This CDR3 has 13 residues. Overall study results and limits: The ex vivo response showed dominance by HLA-C-restricted CMV-specific TCR beta clonotypes.

TCRdb reprocessed the reads with MiXCR, giving one entry per CDR3 protein. Among about 900,000 distinct CDR3 sequences listed, under 40% were seen once. This chain uses TRBV6-1 with TRBJ2-1; unclear D gene. Sequencing was performed on cultured CD8+ T cells from PBMCs, taken from culture after CMV antigen stimulation. This receptor was obtained from a human donor in good health (CMV status not recorded). Some clones in this sample may be carry-over from other donors' samples. CDR3 nucleotide sequence: TGTGCCAGCAGCTTGACAAAGATCAATGAGCAGTTCTTC. Its translation is CASSLTKINEQFF.